The 9 T cell receptor beta chains presented below share a single source sample, sequenced in a study of blood T cell repertoires in COVID-19. Only in-frame clones appear in the TCRdb table, and some are missing; sequencing was by immunoSEQ multiplex PCR. The profile shows approximately 220,000 clones, approximately 83% of them singletons. The source material was PBMCs or T cells enriched from blood (not recorded which). These receptors came from a woman in her 50s who had been exposed to COVID-19.

The chain links TRBV5-4 to TRBJ1-1, with D perhaps TRBD1 (5 bases). Deletions cut 1 base from V and 4 bases from J, with 11 bases between. Germline CDR1 is SGHNT and CDR2 is YYREEE (reference sequence). The CDR3 sequence is 14 residues long. The CDR3 here is CASSLRGTLTEAFF. CDR3 nucleotides: TGTGCCAGCAGCTTGAGAGGGACTCTCACTGAAGCTTTCTTT.

This chain uses TRBV10-3 with TRBJ1-1, with D unresolved. Germline V lookup: CDR1 ENHRY, CDR2 SYGVKD. Trimming removed 11 bases at V and 5 bases at J, with 18 bases between. The CDR3 sequence is 13 residues long. CDR3 in DNA: TGTGCCTCCGAGGCAGGTCCGGGGACTGAAGCTTTCTTT. This encodes CASEAGPGTEAFF.

J is TRBJ1-5 and V is TRBV11-2; TRBD1 might be the D (6 bases). V was cut by 1 base and J by 7 bases, with 14 bases left in between. The CDR3 loop spans 15 amino acids. Per the germline V gene, CDR1 is SGHAT and CDR2 is FQNNGV. The CDR3 loop reads CASSLGGRGEQPQHF. CDR3 nucleotides: TGTGCCAGCAGCTTAGGGGGCAGGGGCGAGCAGCCCCAGCATTTT.

This sequence joins TRBV7-6 and TRBJ2-7, with a possible D match to TRBD1 (6 bases). Trimming stripped 5 bases from V and 6 bases from J, with 20 bases between. This CDR3 spans 15 amino acids. Germline CDR1 and CDR2: SGHVS and FNYEAQ. The CDR3 is CASSLKDSPTIEQYF. The CDR3 region has the DNA TGTGCCAGCAGCCTCAAGGACAGTCCTACTATCGAGCAGTACTTC.

The rearrangement uses TRBV24-1 and TRBJ2-5; D not certain. Germline CDR1 reads KGHDR; CDR2 reads SFDVKD. CDR3 length: 15 residues. Trimming stripped 3 bases from V and 4 bases from J, with 14 bases between. CDR3 in amino acids: CATSDNAWAPETQYF. CDR3 nucleotide sequence: TGTGCCACCAGTGATAATGCTTGGGCCCCAGAGACCCAGTACTTC.

J is TRBJ2-2 and V is TRBV5-1; 7 nucleotides line up with TRBD1. J gave up 4 bases and V 2 bases, and 11 bases lay outside the gene matches. CDR1 is SGHRS, CDR2 YFSETQ, per germline. This CDR3 comprises 17 residues. The CDR3 is CASSFAGTVEGTGELFF. The CDR3 coding sequence is TGCGCCAGCAGCTTCGCCGGGACAGTCGAGGGCACCGGGGAGCTGTTTTTT.

The chain is built from TRBV4-1 and TRBJ1-2; D remains unclear. The germline gives CDR1 MGHRA, CDR2 YSYEKL. Trimming removed 0 bases from V and 2 bases from J, with 10 bases in between. The CDR3 is 15 amino acids. The CDR3 protein is CASSQELAENYGYTF. The CDR3 DNA is TGCGCCAGCAGCCAAGAACTGGCGGAGAACTATGGCTACACCTTC.

The chain recombines TRBV7-6 with TRBJ1-3, with TRBD1 as a possible D gene (5 bases). CDR1 and CDR2 (germline): SGHVS, FNYEAQ. The CDR3 has 16 residues. With 5 bases removed from V and 0 bases from J, the gap between germline ends came to 14 bases. In DNA, the CDR3 is TGTGCCAGCAGCCCAGGCCCAGGGTTCTCTGGAAACACCATATATTTT. Translation: CASSPGPGFSGNTIYF.

The CDR3 DNA sequence: TGCGCCAGCACCCAGACAGGGGCTGGCGAGGGTGAGCAGTTCTTC. It codes for CASTQTGAGEGEQFF. This chain connects TRBV5-1 to TRBJ2-1; 8 nucleotides line up with TRBD1. V shed 6 bases, J shed 9 bases, and the junction held 14 bases outside the gene matches. The CDR3 spans 15 residues. Germline CDR1 and CDR2: SGHRS and YFSETQ.